These 24 T cell receptor beta chains originate from one sample sequenced in a study of CD8 T cells in Susac syndrome (dated by TCRdb to the late 2010s). The library was obtained by the immunoSEQ multiplex PCR assay. RNA was extracted using the RNeasy kit, and roughly 0.5 to 1 microgram was reverse transcribed with random hexamers. Using fastp trimming at Q25 and MiXCR clonotype assembly, TCRdb reanalyzed the public sequencing data and kept in-frame beta chains. One record per CDR3 amino acid sequence lists the most common genes and DNA. The sample table holds approximately 54,000 distinct CDR3 sequences, of which 85% to 95% were seen once. Clones ranked in the top ten supply 0.75% of the sample. Specimen: CD8+ T cells from PBMCs. Receptors were obtained from a human donor with Susac syndrome.

The chain combines TRBV6-5 with TRBJ1-6; the D gene is possibly TRBD1 (6 bases). Germline CDR1 reads MNHEY; CDR2 reads SVGAGI. This CDR3 has 16 amino acids. V shed 2 bases and J shed 0 bases, with 8 bases lying between them. CDR3 nucleotides: TGTGCCAGCAGTTACGAGGACAGCTCCTATAATTCACCCCTCCACTTT. Translated, it gives CASSYEDSSYNSPLHF.

The gene calls are TRBV29-1 and TRBJ2-7; D remains unclear. The CDR3 is 13 amino acids. Per the germline V gene, CDR1 is SQVTM and CDR2 is ANQGSEA. The V end was cut by 7 bases, the J end by 2 bases, with 15 bases between. CDR3 sequence reads: CSAALDKTYEQYF. In DNA, the CDR3 is TGCAGCGCCGCTTTAGACAAAACCTACGAGCAGTACTTC.

The V call is TRBV25-1, the J call TRBJ2-7, with TRBD1 matching over 7 bases. This CDR3 is built from 12 residues. Looked up from germline, CDR1 is MGHDK and CDR2 is SYGVNS. V shed 8 bases, J shed 3 bases, and the junction held 4 bases outside the gene matches. The CDR3 coding sequence is TGTGCCAGCGGGGACAGAGACTACGAGCAGTACTTC. Residues: CASGDRDYEQYF.

V is TRBV12-3 or TRBV12-4 and J is TRBJ1-2; 9 nucleotides match TRBD1. The CDR3 length is 15 residues. Germline trimming cut 6 bases from V and 1 base from J; bases unmatched to any gene: 6. The chain's CDR3 is CASRIRDRVNYGYTF. The CDR3 DNA is TGTGCCAGCAGAATCCGGGACAGGGTTAACTATGGCTACACCTTC.

This rearrangement joins TRBV11-2 to TRBJ1-2; a possible D gene is TRBD1 (6 bases). The CDR3 contains 15 residues. Germline CDR1 and CDR2: SGHAT and FQNNGV. The V and J ends lost 2 bases and 4 bases respectively, with 14 bases between them. The CDR3: CASSLPRGIGYGYTF. DNA of the CDR3: TGTGCCAGCAGCTTACCCAGGGGAATCGGCTATGGCTACACCTTC.

The rearrangement uses TRBV4-2 and TRBJ1-6; D unresolved. There are 16 residues in the CDR3. V dropped 1 base and J dropped 4 bases, with 11 bases sitting between them. CDR1 is LGHNA, CDR2 YNFKEQ, per germline. The CDR3 sequence is CASSQATPTYNSPLHF. CDR3 coding DNA: TGTGCCAGCAGCCAAGCGACCCCGACTTATAATTCACCCCTCCACTTT.

The V gene is TRBV10-3, the J gene TRBJ1-2; weak D call: TRBD1 (6 bases). V gave up 4 bases and J gave up 6 bases, with 12 bases separating them. The CDR3 extends over 13 amino acids. In germline, CDR1 is ENHRY, CDR2 SYGVKD. CDR3 bases: TGTGCCATCAGTGCTTCCAACAGGGATGGCTACACCTTC. Translated: CAISASNRDGYTF.

The table lists this clonotype with a count of one. The chain carries TRBV7-8 and TRBJ2-1, with 9 bases matching TRBD2. Germline V gene lookup returns CDR1 SGHVS and CDR2 FQNEAQ. The J segment lost 4 bases and the V segment lost 4 bases, leaving 2 bases of the junction unmatched. This CDR3 has 14 amino acids. CDR3 in DNA: TGTGCCAGCAGCTCGACTAGCGGTTACAATGAGCAGTTCTTC. Translating gives CASSSTSGYNEQFF.

This rearrangement joins TRBV7-7 to TRBJ1-4; 7 bases are a match to TRBD1. The CDR3 runs to 15 residues. Trimming removed 5 bases from V and 8 bases from J; junction bases left unmatched: 11. Germline assignment: CDR1 SSHAT and CDR2 FNYEAQ (reference sequence). CDR3 in amino acids: CASSQGGGRGEKLFF. As DNA, the CDR3 is TGTGCCAGCAGCCAAGGAGGAGGCAGGGGGGAAAAACTGTTTTTT.

The V gene is TRBV20-1, the J gene TRBJ1-1; the match to TRBD1 covers 7 bases. J lost 4 bases, V lost 3 bases, and 5 bases had no gene match. Germline V gene data show CDR1 as DFQATT and CDR2 as SNEGSKA (reference sequence). The CDR3 length is 13 residues. CDR3 protein: CSARGQGVTEAFF. The CDR3 DNA sequence: TGCAGTGCTAGGGGTCAGGGGGTCACTGAAGCTTTCTTT.

This clonotype was seen once. V is TRBV6-5 and J is TRBJ2-1, with D maybe TRBD2 (6 bases). V dropped 6 bases and J dropped 12 bases, with 18 bases sitting between them. The germline V gene encodes CDR1 MNHEY and CDR2 SVGAGI. The CDR3 extends over 13 amino acids. CDR3 coding DNA: TGTGCCAGCAGCTTTGACTGGGGGGATCCGCAGTTCTTC. It specifies CASSFDWGDPQFF.

V usage is TRBV4-3 and J usage is TRBJ1-5, with no clear D. Germline V gene lookup returns CDR1 LGHNA and CDR2 YSLEER. Trimming cost V 4 bases and J 2 bases, with 9 bases left between them. The CDR3 length is 14 residues. The CDR3 sequence is CASSLTPGNQPQHF. The CDR3 nucleotides are TGCGCCAGCAGCCTTACACCGGGCAATCAGCCCCAGCATTTT.

This chain uses TRBV27 with TRBJ1-5, with a possible D match to TRBD1 (5 bases). Trimming shortened V by 10 bases and J by 3 bases, and 13 bases separated the two germline ends. The CDR3 loop spans 13 amino acids. Germline CDR1 MNHEY, CDR2 SMNVEV (reference sequence). The CDR3 DNA reads TGTGCCACCCGGGGCAATAACAATCAGCCCCAGCATTTT. Its translation: CATRGNNNQPQHF.

The chain uses TRBV9 and TRBJ2-7; D remains ambiguous. This CDR3 contains 13 residues. CDR1 is SGDLS, CDR2 YYNGEE, per germline. The ends were cut back, 5 bases at V and 1 base at J, with 10 bases in the middle. The CDR3 loop reads CASRSKGSYEQYF. CDR3 nucleotides: TGTGCCAGCAGGTCGAAGGGTTCCTACGAGCAGTACTTC. Variable domain in full (rest from reference TRBV9 and TRBJ2-7): DSGVTQTPKHLITATGQRVTLRCSPRSGDLSVYWYQQSLDQGLQFLIQYYNGEERAKGNILERFSAQQFPDLHSELNLSSLELGDSALYFCASRSKGSYEQYFGPGTRLTVT.

On this clonotype itself: Mismatch with germline at one junction end may stem from a read error. This chain uses TRBV13 with TRBJ2-7; 11 bases line up with TRBD1. The CDR3 sequence is 14 residues long. In germline, CDR1 is PRHDT, CDR2 FYEKMQ (reference sequence). The CDR3 protein is CASSQGRTGGEKYF. The CDR3 region has the DNA TGTGCCAGCAGCCAAGGCCGGACAGGGGGCGAGAAGTACTTC.

The CDR3 nucleotides are TGTGCCAGCAGTTTTTTAGCGGGGGGTAATGAGCAGTTCTTC. Protein: CASSFLAGGNEQFF. This rearrangement joins TRBV12-3 or TRBV12-4 to TRBJ2-1; TRBD2 matches at 10 bases. The length of the CDR3 is 14 residues. The J segment lost 7 bases and the V segment lost 3 bases, leaving 3 bases of the junction unmatched.

The chain joins TRBV13 to TRBJ1-5, with D unresolved. The CDR3 covers 12 residues. Germline V gives CDR1 PRHDT, CDR2 FYEKMQ (reference sequence). The ends were cut back, 2 bases at V and 7 bases at J, with 6 bases in the middle. This CDR3 reads CASSLSGQPQHF. The CDR3 DNA sequence: TGTGCCAGCAGCTTATCCGGACAGCCCCAGCATTTT.

The sample holds one count of this clonotype. V is TRBV7-9 and J is TRBJ2-7, with D maybe TRBD1 (6 bases). V was cut by 1 base and J by 1 base, with 14 bases left in between. The germline CDR1 and CDR2 sequences are SEHNR and FQNEAQ (reference sequence). The CDR3 runs to 16 residues. The CDR3 sequence: CASSLDGGPKSYEQYF. The CDR3 nucleotides are TGTGCCAGCAGCTTAGATGGGGGCCCCAAGTCCTACGAGCAGTACTTC.

This CDR3 is CASSPGGLSSYNEQFF. DNA of the CDR3: TGTGCCAGCAGCCCGGGGGGGTTAAGCTCCTACAATGAGCAGTTCTTC. The chain uses TRBV3-1 and TRBJ2-1; 8 positions match TRBD2. The CDR3 has 16 residues. Per the germline V gene, CDR1 is LGHDT and CDR2 is YNNKEL (reference sequence). Trimming at V came to 4 bases and at J to 0 bases, leaving 5 bases not matched to a gene.

This chain uses TRBV20-1 with TRBJ1-1; D is possibly TRBD1 (5 bases). Trimming took 3 bases from V and 3 from J, leaving 14 bases between them. The CDR3 runs to 14 residues. The germline gives CDR1 DFQATT, CDR2 SNEGSKA (reference sequence). As DNA, the CDR3 is TGCAGTGCTAGTCGACCGGGGGGGTACACTGAAGCTTTCTTT. This codes for CSASRPGGYTEAFF.

V and J are TRBV7-2 and TRBJ1-5; possibly TRBD1 for D (5 bases). CDR3 length equals 13 residues. The V gene's germline CDR1 is SGHTA and CDR2 FQGNSA. Trimming pared 3 bases from V and 5 bases from J, leaving 8 bases between. The CDR3 coding sequence is TGTGCCAGCAGCTTGAGAGGGGATCAGCCCCAGCATTTT. Translated: CASSLRGDQPQHF.

This clonotype was picked up one time. The V and J genes are TRBV20-1 and TRBJ2-3; no clear D. This CDR3 has 16 amino acids. V was pared by 1 base and J by 0 bases, with 14 bases between. The V gene's germline CDR1 is DFQATT and CDR2 SNEGSKA (reference sequence). The CDR3 sequence is CSARGVALLSTDTQYF. In DNA, the CDR3 is TGCAGTGCTAGAGGGGTCGCATTATTGAGCACAGATACGCAGTATTTT.

The chain is built from TRBV4-1 and TRBJ1-1, with TRBD1 as a possible D gene (6 bases). The CDR3 is made up of 18 amino acids. Germline V gene lookup returns CDR1 MGHRA and CDR2 YSYEKL. V lost 4 bases, J lost 3 bases, and 24 bases lay in between. The CDR3 loop is CASSPRRGWGGPHTEAFF. The CDR3, as DNA: TGCGCCAGCAGCCCTCGGAGGGGTTGGGGGGGCCCTCACACTGAAGCTTTCTTT.

The CDR3 loop is CATSRDRGAVAEAFF. Written as DNA, the CDR3 is TGTGCCACCAGCAGAGATCGGGGGGCTGTCGCTGAAGCTTTCTTT. The chain has TRBV15 and TRBJ1-1, with a possible D match to TRBD1 (6 bases). The ends were cut back, 0 bases at V and 6 bases at J, with 14 bases in the middle. The germline CDR1 and CDR2 sequences are LNHNV and YYDKDF (reference sequence). CDR3 length: 15 residues.